What follows are 25 T cell receptor beta chains derived from one specimen sequenced in a study of CD8+CD57+ T cells in acquired aplastic anemia. Previously, flow cytometry had revealed CD8+CD57+ cell expansion in the patients chosen for sequencing. For CDR3 and TCR beta VDJ profiling, genomic DNA was the template used. TCRdb re-derived calls from the reads in MiXCR, one entry per CDR3 protein. Among about 98,000 distinct CDR3 sequences listed, around two thirds were seen once. Sequenced material: sorted CD4+, CD8+, or CD8+CD57+ T cells (not recorded which) from PBMCs. Receptors were obtained from a human donor with aplastic anemia.

The rearrangement uses TRBV2 and TRBJ1-5, with unresolved D. V lost 1 base and J lost 2, with 9 bases in between. The CDR3 totals 15 residues. The V gene's germline CDR1 is SNHLY and CDR2 FYNNEI. In DNA form, the CDR3 reads TGTGCCAGCAGTGAAGTGGGGTTTGGCAATCAGCCCCAGCATTTT. Translation gives CASSEVGFGNQPQHF.

The rearrangement joins TRBV19 to TRBJ2-1; 15 positions agree with TRBD2. CDR3 length: 18 amino acids. Germline CDR1 LNHDA, CDR2 SQIVND (reference sequence). V dropped 5 bases and J dropped 9; count of bases not matched to a gene: 14. Here the CDR3 DNA reads TGTGCCAGTAGTTCCCGTGGACTAGCGGGAGGGCCGGGGGGTGAGCAGTTCTTC. It is translated as CASSSRGLAGGPGGEQFF. Variable domain in full (rest from reference TRBV19 and TRBJ2-1): DGGITQSPKYLFRKEGQNVTLSCEQNLNHDAMYWYRQDPGQGLRLIYYSQIVNDFQKGDIAEGYSVSREKKESFPLTVTSAQKNPTAFYLCASSSRGLAGGPGGEQFFGPGTRLTVL.

The V gene is TRBV6-5, the J gene TRBJ2-5; possible D gene TRBD2, 7 bases. The CDR3 totals 15 residues. Germline V gene lookup returns CDR1 MNHEY and CDR2 SVGAGI. Trimming removed 5 bases at V and 6 bases at J, with 19 bases between. The CDR3 sequence: CASSRYSSGTKTQYF. CDR3 bases: TGTGCCAGCAGTCGATACTCGAGCGGGACAAAGACCCAGTACTTC.

This clonotype showed up many times. This chain connects TRBV7-6 to TRBJ2-2, with 7 bases aligning to TRBD2. Trimming took 1 base from V and 5 from J; bases not matched to a gene: 4. Germline-derived CDR1 and CDR2 are SGHVS and FNYEAQ. The CDR3 extends over 15 amino acids. The CDR3 reads CASSLGASGTGELFF. CDR3 nucleotides: TGTGCCAGCAGCTTAGGGGCTAGCGGTACCGGGGAGCTGTTTTTT.

The V gene is TRBV7-2, the J gene TRBJ2-1; 12 positions match TRBD2. Looked up from germline, CDR1 is SGHTA and CDR2 is FQGNSA. V shed 1 base, J shed 9 bases, and the junction held 1 base outside the gene matches. This CDR3 contains 14 residues. CDR3 bases: TGTGCCAGCAGCTTAGGGGGACTAGCGGGTGAGCAGTTCTTC. This translates into CASSLGGLAGEQFF.

The chain recombines TRBV5-8 with TRBJ1-1; D may be TRBD1 (6 bases). Germline values: CDR1 SGHTS, CDR2 YDEGEE. Trimming took off 4 bases at V and 2 bases at J, with 12 bases between the two ends. The CDR3 runs 14 residues. The CDR3 region is CASSVLQGNTEAFF. The CDR3 DNA follows: TGTGCCAGCAGCGTACTACAGGGCAACACTGAAGCTTTCTTT.

The chain is built from TRBV20-1 and TRBJ2-5; the match to TRBD2 covers 8 bases. The trim removed 4 bases at V and 2 bases at J, leaving 6 bases unmatched. Germline V gene lookup returns CDR1 DFQATT and CDR2 SNEGSKA (reference sequence). The CDR3 loop spans 14 amino acids. The CDR3 spells CSAIQGLAQETQYF. The CDR3 bases are TGCAGTGCTATACAAGGACTAGCACAAGAGACCCAGTACTTC.

The chain joins TRBV19 to TRBJ1-6, with D possibly being TRBD1 (5 bases). Germline values: CDR1 LNHDA, CDR2 SQIVND (reference sequence). V lost 3 bases, J lost 3 bases, and 12 bases lay in between. This CDR3 is 16 amino acids long. The DNA of the CDR3 is TGTGCCAGTAGTATCGGGAGACAGATCTATAATTCACCCCTCCACTTT. The encoded protein is CASSIGRQIYNSPLHF.

The CDR3 is CATSTKFGSPLHF. CDR3 in DNA: TGTGCCACCAGCACCAAATTCGGGTCACCCCTCCACTTT. V gene TRBV15 combines with J gene TRBJ1-6, with D hard to call. The CDR3 is 13 residues long. Germline V lookup: CDR1 LNHNV, CDR2 YYDKDF (reference sequence). Deletions cut 4 bases from V and 10 bases from J, with 11 bases between.

V is TRBV24-1 and J is TRBJ2-1; D possibly corresponds to TRBD2 (6 bases). CDR1 and CDR2 (germline): KGHDR, SFDVKD. V shed 10 bases and J shed 4 bases, with 13 bases lying between them. The CDR3 runs to 13 residues. Here the CDR3 DNA reads TGTGCCACTAGTAGCGGAGCGTACAATGAGCAGTTCTTC. This translates into CATSSGAYNEQFF.

This clonotype was counted at least ten times. The chain couples TRBV7-9 to TRBJ2-7, with TRBD2 matching over 8 bases. The CDR3 spans 16 residues. The junction had 15 bases not matched to a gene; V was cut back by 8 bases and J by 3 bases. From germline, CDR1 is SEHNR and CDR2 FQNEAQ (reference sequence). The CDR3 spells CASAKGAGGRFYEQYF. In DNA, the CDR3 is TGTGCCAGCGCAAAAGGGGCGGGGGGCAGATTCTACGAGCAGTACTTC.

The gene calls are TRBV29-1 and TRBJ2-5, with D possibly being TRBD2 (6 bases). CDR3 size: 13 residues. Trimming took off 3 bases at V and 1 base at J, with 9 bases between the two ends. Germline loops: CDR1 SQVTM, CDR2 ANQGSEA. CDR3 nucleotides: TGCAGCGTTGACGGGGGAGTCCAAGAGACCCAGTACTTC. It yields the protein CSVDGGVQETQYF.

The rearrangement uses TRBV7-6 and TRBJ2-5, with 7 nucleotides matching TRBD2. CDR1 and CDR2 from the germline V gene are SGHVS and FNYEAQ. V shed 2 bases, J shed 2 bases, and the junction held 11 bases outside the gene matches. The CDR3 covers 17 residues. The CDR3 region has the DNA TGTGCCAGCAGCTTATTAGCTCGAGAGGGACTACAAGAGACCCAGTACTTC. It is translated as CASSLLAREGLQETQYF.

The rearrangement joins TRBV24-1 to TRBJ2-5; 7 nucleotides line up with TRBD1. J was trimmed by 5 bases and V by 7 bases; bases with no gene match: 9. There are 14 residues in the CDR3. Germline lookup yields CDR1 KGHDR and CDR2 SFDVKD. In DNA form, the CDR3 reads TGTGCCACCAGAACAAGACAGGGCCGGGAGACCCAGTACTTC. It translates to CATRTRQGRETQYF.

The chain carries TRBV19 and TRBJ1-2; D ambiguous. Trimming cost V 9 bases and J 6 bases, with 17 bases left between them. Germline V gene lookup returns CDR1 LNHDA and CDR2 SQIVND (reference sequence). This CDR3 comprises 13 residues. The CDR3 DNA follows: TGTGCCAGCCTCTCAGCGGGTTATGATGGCTACACCTTC. It is translated as CASLSAGYDGYTF.

V is TRBV12-3 or TRBV12-4 and J is TRBJ2-7; 10 bases are shared with TRBD1. This CDR3 region has 13 residues. J gave up 5 bases and V 6 bases, and 4 bases lay outside the gene matches. The CDR3 coding sequence is TGTGCCAGCAGGGGACAGGGGTACGACGAGCAGTACTTC. Protein sequence: CASRGQGYDEQYF.

This clonotype came up many times. The CDR3 here is CASESLLRQGPYEQYF. The CDR3 bases are TGTGCCAGCGAGTCCCTCCTCCGACAGGGTCCCTACGAGCAGTACTTC. This rearrangement joins TRBV27 to TRBJ2-7; 7 nucleotides line up with TRBD1. V lost 8 bases, J lost 2 bases, and 15 bases stayed unmatched. Germline V gene lookup returns CDR1 MNHEY and CDR2 SMNVEV (reference sequence). The CDR3 spans 16 residues.

V usage is TRBV20-1 and J usage is TRBJ2-3; 13 bases line up with TRBD2. From germline, CDR1 is DFQATT and CDR2 SNEGSKA (reference sequence). V lost 4 bases, J lost 11 bases, and 15 bases stayed unmatched. CDR3 length equals 16 residues. Here the CDR3 DNA reads TGCAGTGCTACCCGTGCCGGGACTAGCGGGACCAATGAGCAGTATTTT. Its protein product is CSATRAGTSGTNEQYF.

V gene TRBV19 combines with J gene TRBJ2-2; D is unclear. The CDR3 spans 11 residues. The V gene's germline CDR1 is LNHDA and CDR2 SQIVND (reference sequence). V was trimmed by 3 bases and J by 10 bases, leaving 6 bases between them. CDR3 DNA: TGTGCCAGTAGTATTTGGGAGGAGCTGTTTTTT. This codes for CASSIWEELFF.

This chain joins TRBV20-1 and TRBJ2-2, with a tentative D call TRBD2 (7 bases). The germline V gene has CDR1 DFQATT and CDR2 SNEGSKA (reference sequence). V was clipped by 0 bases and J by 3 bases, with 14 bases between them. This CDR3 region has 16 residues. The CDR3 bases are TGCAGTGCTAGAGATCCGACGGGGGGCGACACCGGGGAGCTGTTTTTT. This translates into CSARDPTGGDTGELFF.

This clonotype has a count of ten or more. V gene TRBV5-6 combines with J gene TRBJ1-6; maybe TRBD1 (5 bases). Deletions cut 8 bases from V and 10 bases from J, with 19 bases between. Germline V gene sequence: CDR1 SGHDT, CDR2 YYEEEE. The CDR3 length is 14 residues. The CDR3 protein is CASLQGTEGSPLHF. Written as DNA, the CDR3 is TGTGCCAGTTTGCAGGGTACGGAAGGGTCACCCCTCCACTTT.

The chain has TRBV5-4 and TRBJ2-3, with 11 bases lining up with TRBD2. V shed 2 bases and J 3 bases; nucleotides not matched to a gene: 5. CDR1 is SGHNT and CDR2 is YYREEE in the germline V gene (reference sequence). The length of the CDR3 is 16 residues. The CDR3 DNA sequence: TGTGCCAGCAGCTTCGGACTAGCGGGCGTTACAGATACGCAGTATTTT. Amino acids: CASSFGLAGVTDTQYF.

Note on this clonotype: A read error may produce the germline difference seen at one junction end. CDR3 protein: CASSSEGVTGELFF. In nucleotides, the CDR3 is TGTGCCAGCAGCTCAGAGGGGGTCACCGGGGAGCTGTTCTTT. This chain links TRBV7-3 with TRBJ2-2, with D perhaps matching TRBD1 (6 bases). Germline V lookup: CDR1 SGHTA, CDR2 FQGTGA. The CDR3 spans 14 residues. The whole variable domain, filled in from reference TRBV7-3 and TRBJ2-2, reads GAGVSQTPSNKVTEKGKYVELRCDPISGHTALYWYRQSLGQGPEFLIYFQGTGAADDSGLPNDRFFAVRPEGSVSTLKIQRTERGDSAVYLCASSSEGVTGELFFGEGSRLTVL.

The J gene is TRBJ1-2, the V gene TRBV2; no reliable D call. CDR3 length: 13 residues. Trimming cost V 3 bases and J 5 bases, with 10 bases left between them. Germline CDR1 SNHLY, CDR2 FYNNEI. For the CDR3, the DNA is TGTGCCAGCAGTGACGGCAGTCTATATGGCTACACCTTC. Amino acid sequence: CASSDGSLYGYTF.

The chain is built from TRBV20-1 and TRBJ2-7, with 8 bases aligning to TRBD2. Trimming cost V 0 bases and J 2 bases; bases outside gene matches: 6. The CDR3 loop spans 15 amino acids. The germline gives CDR1 DFQATT, CDR2 SNEGSKA (reference sequence). The CDR3 nucleotides read TGCAGTGCTAGAGAGAGACTAGCGAACGCCTACGAGCAGTACTTC. It is translated as CSARERLANAYEQYF.